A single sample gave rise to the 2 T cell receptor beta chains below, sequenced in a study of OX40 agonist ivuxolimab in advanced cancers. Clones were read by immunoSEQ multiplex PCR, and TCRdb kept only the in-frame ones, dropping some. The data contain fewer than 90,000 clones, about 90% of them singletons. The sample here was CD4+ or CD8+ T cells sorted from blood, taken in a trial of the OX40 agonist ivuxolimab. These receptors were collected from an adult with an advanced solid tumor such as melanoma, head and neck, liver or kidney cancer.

The CDR3 DNA reads as TGCGCCAGCACCTTCAGAGAGAACACTGAAGCTTTCTTT. It specifies CASTFRENTEAFF. V usage is TRBV5-1 and J usage is TRBJ1-1; D not certain. The CDR3 extends over 13 amino acids. V shed 6 bases and J shed 1 base, with 10 bases lying between them. CDR1 SGHRS and CDR2 YFSETQ come from the germline V gene.

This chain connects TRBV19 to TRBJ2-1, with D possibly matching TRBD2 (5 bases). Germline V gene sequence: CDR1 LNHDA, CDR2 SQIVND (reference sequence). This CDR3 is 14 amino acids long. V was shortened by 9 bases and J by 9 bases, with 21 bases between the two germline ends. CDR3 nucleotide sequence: TGTGCCAGCTCTGAATACGGGATGATTCCTGAGCAGTTCTTC. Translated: CASSEYGMIPEQFF. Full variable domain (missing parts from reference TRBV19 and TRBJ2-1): DGGITQSPKYLFRKEGQNVTLSCEQNLNHDAMYWYRQDPGQGLRLIYYSQIVNDFQKGDIAEGYSVSREKKESFPLTVTSAQKNPTAFYLCASSEYGMIPEQFFGPGTRLTVL.